Detailed here is one T cell receptor beta chain. The specificity of this receptor is unknown. No clone much larger than this one lies a single base away; base qualities are absent. The immunoSEQ Assay, a bias-controlled multiplex PCR, was used to amplify TCRbeta CDR3 regions from genomic DNA. The original pipeline was this. Nucleated cell counts per sample were estimated from amplification of reference gene primers within the assay. To quantify the absolute abundance of each unique TCRbeta CDR3 rearrangement, sequence reads were collapsed and filtered. For each sample, productive Simpson clonality was calculated as the square root of Simpson's diversity index across productive rearrangements. What TCRdb holds here is the immuneACCESS table cut down to in-frame rearrangements. Part of the clones is not present; checked against another copy, under half of the missing clones reflect an unresolved V gene, and the others are unexplained. V, J and clone size derive from that table, while D and trimming were established from the DNA sequence. Recorded for this sample are roughly 250,000 clones; roughly 86% of them occurred a single time. Of the sample, roughly 2% is held by the ten largest clones.

Participants in the prospective study were aged about 18 to 89 years, lived in under 30 United States geographic areas, and enrolled through a virtual design. In the prospective study, participants were assigned to cohorts based on the clinical history participants reported in a screening survey and a study questionnaire. ImmuneRACE Cohort 3 recovered participants were defined by two consecutive negative NP/OP PCR tests, healthcare professional clearance, or symptom resolution. Each participant in the prospective study had whole blood, serum and a nasopharyngeal or oropharyngeal swab collected by mobile phlebotomists. Over a 2-month period, participants in the prospective study had the option of providing additional blood draws and questionnaires. Before DNA extraction, prospective study blood samples were shipped either frozen or at room temperature. The data were taken from a study of blood T cell repertoires in COVID-19 (dated by TCRdb to about 2020). About the investigation overall: Samples from collaborators originated in the United States, Italy and Spain and spanned both the acute and convalescent phases of COVID-19. Samples were obtained from the ongoing ImmuneRACE study (first 160 participants) and from 1,254 subjects provided by 6 global collaborators. HLA class I and class II types, where available, came from metadata supplied by the sample provider rather than from assay-based typing. The material from the prospective study consisted of cDNA or gDNA derived from T cells, B-cell-depleted T cells, or PBMCs. Deeply sampled blood TCRbeta repertoires from subjects exposed to, actively infected with, or recovered from COVID-19 were included in the dataset. A de-identified subject ID, COVID-19 status, age in years and sex were almost always included in the sample metadata. The repertoires were made available in a free public database intended to serve as a resource for research on the immune response to SARS-CoV-2.

General study outcomes and caveats: Clinical and demographic metadata were provided uncurated, with the amount varying by source and participant.

V is cut by 1 base and J by 4 bases, and the space between the germline ends is 10 bases. The CDR3 covers 14 residues, taking in both the cysteine and the phenylalanine. CDR3 DNA is the only sequence kept; it has 42 bases, read in frame from the first base. According to the germline V gene, CDR1 reads SGHTA and CDR2 reads FQGNSA. The receptor comes from a woman aged 45-60 years who had recovered from COVID-19. This chain joins TRBV7-2 to TRBJ2-5; no D segment can be confidently identified. Sequences were obtained from PBMCs or T cells enriched from blood (not recorded which). The nucleotide sequence reads TGTGCCAGCAGCTTAGGAAGCGAAGGAGAGACCCAGTACTTC. This encodes CASSLGSEGETQYF.